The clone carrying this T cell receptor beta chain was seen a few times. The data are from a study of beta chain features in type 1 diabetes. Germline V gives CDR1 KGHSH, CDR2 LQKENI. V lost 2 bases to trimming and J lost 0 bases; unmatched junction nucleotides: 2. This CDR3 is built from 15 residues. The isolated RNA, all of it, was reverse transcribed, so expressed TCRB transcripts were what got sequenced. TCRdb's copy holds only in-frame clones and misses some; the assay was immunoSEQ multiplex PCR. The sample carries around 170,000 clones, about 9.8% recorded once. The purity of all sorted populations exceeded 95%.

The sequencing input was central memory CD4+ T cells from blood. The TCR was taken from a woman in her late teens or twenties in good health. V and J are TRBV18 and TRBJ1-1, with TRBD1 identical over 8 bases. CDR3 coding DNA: TGTGCCAGCTCACCAGGGACAGGTATGAACACTGAAGCTTTCTTT. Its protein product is CASSPGTGMNTEAFF.